The sequence of this T cell receptor (beta chain) was determined in a study of blood T cells in healthy people across ages. Findings of the study overall: A greater number of naive CD4+ cells and higher diversity distinguished long-lived donors from aged donors.

Together with a sample-barcoded 5' primer, a J-beta primer mix was included in a second PCR lasting about 7 to 12 cycles. Each CDR3 protein is one row after TCRdb ran MiXCR on the 5' RACE reads. In the table there are approximately 940,000 distinct CDR3 sequences, under 50% of which are singletons. This clonotype has only a few counts. The antigen remains unidentified. V shed 3 bases and J 7 bases; nucleotides not matched to a gene: 5. The V gene's germline CDR1 is SGHRS and CDR2 YFSETQ. The length of the CDR3 is 15 residues. V is TRBV5-1 and J is TRBJ2-1; TRBD2 matches 12 bases. This receptor was taken from a man younger than 45 in good health. Sequencing was performed on blood. CDR3 DNA sequence: TGCGCCAGCAGCTGGCTAGCGGGGGGGAGTAATGAGCAGTTCTTC. Translated, it gives CASSWLAGGSNEQFF.